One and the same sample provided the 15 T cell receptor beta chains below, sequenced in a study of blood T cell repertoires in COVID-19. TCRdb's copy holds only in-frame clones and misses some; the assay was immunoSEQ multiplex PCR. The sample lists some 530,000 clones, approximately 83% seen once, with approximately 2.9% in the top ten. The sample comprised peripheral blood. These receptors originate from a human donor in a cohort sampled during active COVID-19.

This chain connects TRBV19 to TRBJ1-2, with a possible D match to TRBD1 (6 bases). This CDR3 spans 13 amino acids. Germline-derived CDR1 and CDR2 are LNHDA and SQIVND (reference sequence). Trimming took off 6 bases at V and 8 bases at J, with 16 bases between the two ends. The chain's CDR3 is CASRQQGVTGYTF. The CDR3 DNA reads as TGTGCCAGTAGACAACAGGGAGTTACGGGCTACACCTTC.

CDR3 in amino acids: CASSPWTGGVNTEAFF. The CDR3 DNA follows: TGTGCCAGTAGTCCCTGGACAGGGGGCGTGAACACTGAAGCTTTCTTT. The chain links TRBV19 to TRBJ1-1; 11 bases are a match to TRBD1. Per the germline V gene, CDR1 is LNHDA and CDR2 is SQIVND (reference sequence). The CDR3 has 16 residues. The junction had 5 bases not matched to a gene; V was cut back by 5 bases and J by 0 bases.

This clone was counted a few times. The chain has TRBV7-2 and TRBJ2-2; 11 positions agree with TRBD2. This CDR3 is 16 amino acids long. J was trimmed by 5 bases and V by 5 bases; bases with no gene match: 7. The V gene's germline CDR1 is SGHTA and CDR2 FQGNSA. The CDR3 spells CASSPTSGRGTGELFF. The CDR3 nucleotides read TGTGCCAGCAGCCCCACTAGCGGGAGAGGAACCGGGGAGCTGTTTTTT.

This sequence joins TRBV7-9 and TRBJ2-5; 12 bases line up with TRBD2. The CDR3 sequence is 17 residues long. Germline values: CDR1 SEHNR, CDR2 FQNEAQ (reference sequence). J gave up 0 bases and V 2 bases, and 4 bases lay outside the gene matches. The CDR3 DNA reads TGTGCCAGCAGCTTACCGACTAGCGGGAGATACCAAGAGACCCAGTACTTC. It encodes CASSLPTSGRYQETQYF.

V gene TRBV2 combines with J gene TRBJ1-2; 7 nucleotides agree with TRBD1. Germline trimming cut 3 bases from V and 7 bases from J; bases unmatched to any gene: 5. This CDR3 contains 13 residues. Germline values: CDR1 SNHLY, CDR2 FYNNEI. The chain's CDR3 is CASSDKGARGYTF. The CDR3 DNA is TGTGCCAGCAGTGATAAGGGGGCGCGTGGCTACACCTTC.

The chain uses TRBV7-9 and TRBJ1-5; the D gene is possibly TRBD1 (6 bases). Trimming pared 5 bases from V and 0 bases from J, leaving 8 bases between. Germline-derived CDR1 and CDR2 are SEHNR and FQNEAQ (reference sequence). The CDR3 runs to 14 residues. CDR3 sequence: CASSRQASNQPQHF. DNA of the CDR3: TGTGCCAGCAGCCGACAGGCTAGCAATCAGCCCCAGCATTTT.

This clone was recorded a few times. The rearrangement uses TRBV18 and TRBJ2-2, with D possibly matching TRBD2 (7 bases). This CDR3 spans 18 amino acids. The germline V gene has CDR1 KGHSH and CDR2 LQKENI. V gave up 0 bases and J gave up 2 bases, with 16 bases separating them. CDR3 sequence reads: CASSPPAAGAPNTGELFF. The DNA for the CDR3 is TGTGCCAGCTCACCACCAGCGGCGGGGGCACCCAACACCGGGGAGCTGTTTTTT. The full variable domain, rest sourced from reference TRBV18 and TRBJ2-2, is NAGVMQNPRHLVRRRGQEARLRCSPMKGHSHVYWYRQLPEEGLKFMVYLQKENIIDESGMPKERFSAEFPKEGPSILRIQQVVRGDSAAYFCASSPPAAGAPNTGELFFGEGSRLTVL.

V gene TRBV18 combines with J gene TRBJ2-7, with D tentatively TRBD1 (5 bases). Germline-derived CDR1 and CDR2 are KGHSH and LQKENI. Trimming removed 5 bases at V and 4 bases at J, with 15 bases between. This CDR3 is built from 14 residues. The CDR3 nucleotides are TGTGCCAGCTCATCCCAGGGTGGTAAATACGAGCAGTACTTC. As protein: CASSSQGGKYEQYF. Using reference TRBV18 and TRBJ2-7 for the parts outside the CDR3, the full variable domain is NAGVMQNPRHLVRRRGQEARLRCSPMKGHSHVYWYRQLPEEGLKFMVYLQKENIIDESGMPKERFSAEFPKEGPSILRIQQVVRGDSAAYFCASSSQGGKYEQYFGPGTRLTVT.

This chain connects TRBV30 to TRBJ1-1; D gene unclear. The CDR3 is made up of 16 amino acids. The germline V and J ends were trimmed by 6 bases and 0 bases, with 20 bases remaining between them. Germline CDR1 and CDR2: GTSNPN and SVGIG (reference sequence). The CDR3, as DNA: TGTGCCTGTTCGGATTGGGCCGGGATTATGAACACTGAAGCTTTCTTT. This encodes CACSDWAGIMNTEAFF.

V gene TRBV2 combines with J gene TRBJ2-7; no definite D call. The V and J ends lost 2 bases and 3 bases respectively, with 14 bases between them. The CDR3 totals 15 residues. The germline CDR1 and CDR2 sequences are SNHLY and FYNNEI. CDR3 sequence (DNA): TGTGCCAGCAGTGAAATAGGCCCGTCGGGCTACGAGCAGTACTTC. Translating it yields CASSEIGPSGYEQYF.

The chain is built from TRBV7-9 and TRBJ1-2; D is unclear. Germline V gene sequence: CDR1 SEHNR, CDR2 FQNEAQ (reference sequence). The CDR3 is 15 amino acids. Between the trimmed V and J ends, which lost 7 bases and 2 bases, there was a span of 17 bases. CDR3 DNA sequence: TGTGCCAGCATTTCCGGGAGTTGGCGGAACTATGGCTACACCTTC. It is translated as CASISGSWRNYGYTF.

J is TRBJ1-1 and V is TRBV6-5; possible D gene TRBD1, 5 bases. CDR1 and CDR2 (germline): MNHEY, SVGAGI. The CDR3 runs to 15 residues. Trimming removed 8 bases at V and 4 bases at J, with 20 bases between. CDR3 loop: CASRDAGYGVTEAFF. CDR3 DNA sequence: TGTGCCAGCCGAGATGCAGGGTATGGTGTCACTGAAGCTTTCTTT.

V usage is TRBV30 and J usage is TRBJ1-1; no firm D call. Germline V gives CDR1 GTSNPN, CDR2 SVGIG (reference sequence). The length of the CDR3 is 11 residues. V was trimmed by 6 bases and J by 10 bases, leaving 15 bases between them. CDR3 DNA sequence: TGTGCCTGTCTCAGTCGGGTAAGAGCTTTCTTT. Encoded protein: CACLSRVRAFF.

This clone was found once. CDR3 region: CASSLVQGSGAFF. The CDR3 bases are TGTGCCAGCAGCTTAGTTCAAGGGAGTGGAGCTTTCTTT. V gene TRBV7-9 combines with J gene TRBJ1-1; unclear D gene. The CDR3 contains 13 residues. CDR1 and CDR2 (germline): SEHNR, FQNEAQ (reference sequence). V was clipped by 1 base and J by 10 bases, with 13 bases between them.

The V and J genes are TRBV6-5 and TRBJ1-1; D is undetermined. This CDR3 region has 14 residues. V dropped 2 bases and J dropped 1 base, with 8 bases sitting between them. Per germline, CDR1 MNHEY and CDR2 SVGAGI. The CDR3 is CASSYGQSNTEAFF. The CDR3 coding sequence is TGTGCCAGCAGTTACGGCCAGTCGAACACTGAAGCTTTCTTT.